Presented here are 3 T cell receptor beta chains from one specimen sequenced in a study of shared clonotypes between healthy human individuals. Sequenced by immunoSEQ multiplex PCR; TCRdb stores in-frame clones only, minus some. Of hundreds of thousands of clones listed, roughly 79% are singletons. Sample: PBMCs. The receptors derive from a woman in her 40s in good health. Some clones in this sample may be carry-over from other donors' samples.

Here the CDR3 DNA reads TGTGCCACCAGCAGAAATAGCGGGAGGTTGATCACCGGGGAGCTGTTTTTT. Its translation is CATSRNSGRLITGELFF. The chain links TRBV15 to TRBJ2-2; 10 nucleotides match TRBD2. Germline values: CDR1 LNHNV, CDR2 YYDKDF (reference sequence). This CDR3 is 17 amino acids long. After removal of 2 bases from V and 4 bases from J, the junction contained 7 bases not matched to a gene.

The chain couples TRBV18 to TRBJ1-4, with D perhaps matching TRBD1 (5 bases). Germline lookup yields CDR1 KGHSH and CDR2 LQKENI. This CDR3 region has 18 residues. V lost 2 bases, J lost 8 bases, and 24 bases lay in between. In nucleotides, the CDR3 is TGTGCCAGCTCACCATCCCCGGGGGGGGTCACCTCGAAGGAAAAACTGTTTTTT. This translates into CASSPSPGGVTSKEKLFF.

A single count supports this clone. The rearrangement links TRBV30 to TRBJ2-7; no clear D gene. V dropped 4 bases and J dropped 2 bases, with 12 bases sitting between them. This CDR3 region has 13 residues. Germline CDR1 reads GTSNPN; CDR2 reads SVGIG (reference sequence). CDR3 region: CAWTASRTYEQYF. CDR3 DNA sequence: TGTGCCTGGACGGCTAGTCGGACCTACGAGCAGTACTTC.